Listed below are T cell receptor beta chains from one sample, sequenced in a study of T-cell reconstitution after alpha-beta-depleted transplantation in children. TCRdb re-called the PCR reads with MiXCR, one entry per CDR3 protein. Of about 290,000 distinct CDR3 sequences in the sample, over 9.5% were seen once. Here the sequenced sample was PBMCs, taken before TCRalphabeta/CD19-depleted stem cell transplant. These receptors were obtained from a boy younger than two with acute myeloid leukemia, due to receive a stem cell transplant. The CDR3 runs from the conserved cysteine through the conserved F or W. Each record gives: V gene, clone size, D gene, J gene, CDR3 protein, CDR3 DNA. The D gene is left open where the match is weak. Clone size is stated in some rows and not others, as once, few, many or a class when expanded.

TRBV7-6	once	TRBD2	TRBJ2-1	CASSLSVAGALNEQFF	TGTGCCAGCAGCTTGAGTGTAGCGGGAGCTCTCAATGAGCAGTTCTTC
TRBV6-4	many	-	TRBJ2-1	CASSDSSRNEQFF	TGTGCCAGCAGTGACTCGAGCAGAAATGAGCAGTTCTTC
TRBV14	many	-	TRBJ2-1	CASSYGPSRGNEQFF	TGTGCCAGCAGCTACGGACCCTCCCGAGGCAATGAGCAGTTCTTC
TRBV19	-	-	TRBJ2-1	CASSGSRGNEQFF	TGTGCCAGTAGTGGAAGCAGGGGAAATGAGCAGTTCTTC
TRBV10-2	many	-	TRBJ2-7	CASSEGPQYF	TGCGCCAGCAGCGAGGGTCCCCAGTACTTC
TRBV5-1	many	TRBD1	TRBJ1-2	CASSLGQGDGYTF	TGTGCCAGCAGTCTTGGACAGGGTGATGGCTACACCTTC
TRBV28	many	-	TRBJ1-5	CASTYVTEDQPQHF	TGTGCCAGCACGTACGTGACAGAGGATCAGCCCCAGCATTTT
TRBV10-3	many	-	TRBJ2-7	CAIRSSSDSEQYF	TGTGCCATCAGATCCTCTAGCGACAGCGAGCAGTACTTC
TRBV7-9	-	-	TRBJ2-7	CASSPSTVSYEQYF	TGTGCCAGCAGCCCCTCGACAGTCTCCTACGAGCAGTACTTC
TRBV6-5	many	-	TRBJ2-7	CASSYRSSYEQYF	TGTGCCAGCAGTTACCGGAGCTCCTACGAGCAGTACTTC
TRBV3-1	-	-	TRBJ1-2	CASSQEGGYTF	TGTGCCAGCAGCCAAGAAGGAGGCTACACCTTC
TRBV29-1	many	TRBD1	TRBJ2-1	CSVVAGGNEQFF	TGCAGCGTTGTGGCAGGGGGCAATGAGCAGTTCTTC
TRBV12-3/TRBV12-4	few	TRBD2	TRBJ2-1	CASTSGHSYNEQFF	TGTGCCAGCACTAGCGGTCACTCCTACAATGAGCAGTTCTTC
TRBV7-9	many	TRBD2	TRBJ2-2	CASSFPSGSNTGELFF	TGTGCCAGCAGCTTTCCTAGCGGGAGTAACACCGGGGAGCTGTTTTTT
TRBV4-3	many	TRBD1	TRBJ2-2	CASSPRQGMVGELFF	TGCGCCAGCAGCCCCCGACAGGGGATGGTCGGGGAGCTGTTTTTT
TRBV4-2	many	-	TRBJ2-5	CASNQGGSETQYF	TGTGCCAGCAACCAAGGGGGATCAGAGACCCAGTACTTC
TRBV5-1	many	-	TRBJ2-2	CASSLGIRTGELFF	TGCGCCAGCAGCTTGGGGATCCGCACCGGGGAGCTGTTTTTT
TRBV4-3	few	TRBD2	TRBJ2-7	CASSQDFGGGGWPYEQYF	TGCGCCAGCAGCCAAGACTTTGGGGGGGGAGGGTGGCCCTACGAGCAGTACTTC
TRBV27	many	-	TRBJ2-1	CASSLSLVNEQFF	TGTGCCAGCAGTTTATCACTAGTAAATGAGCAGTTCTTC
TRBV4-3	few	-	TRBJ2-7	CASSQAFPEESYEQYF	TGCGCCAGCAGCCAAGCCTTCCCAGAAGAATCCTACGAGCAGTACTTC
TRBV12-3/TRBV12-4	many	TRBD2	TRBJ2-1	CASSWTSGIYNEQFF	TGTGCCAGCAGTTGGACTAGCGGGATTTACAATGAGCAGTTCTTC
TRBV6-1	many	-	TRBJ2-7	CASSEPGSEQYF	TGTGCCAGCAGTGAACCCGGGTCCGAGCAGTACTTC
TRBV5-6	many	-	TRBJ2-3	CASSGYGTDTQYF	TGTGCCAGCAGTGGGTATGGGACAGATACGCAGTATTTT
TRBV6-1	many	-	TRBJ2-7	CASSFGQSLPSYEQYF	TGTGCCAGCTCCTTCGGGCAGAGCCTTCCGTCCTACGAGCAGTACTTC
TRBV20-1	once	TRBD2	TRBJ2-5	CSARDLMGGRAGETQYF	TGCAGTGCTAGAGATCTGATGGGCGGGAGGGCCGGAGAGACCCAGTACTTC
TRBV3-1	few	-	TRBJ1-2	CASSFLEAGGYTF	TGTGCCAGCAGTTTCCTGGAGGCTGGAGGCTACACCTTC
TRBV20-1	many	-	TRBJ2-7	CSARAPRRSAYEQYF	TGCAGTGCTAGAGCCCCTCGACGGTCAGCCTACGAGCAGTACTTC
TRBV29-1	many	-	TRBJ1-3	CSVGDRPGNTIYF	TGCAGCGTTGGTGACAGGCCTGGAAACACCATATATTTT
TRBV13	many	TRBD1	TRBJ2-2	CASSSTWDRGRPGELFF	TGTGCCAGCAGCTCGACCTGGGACAGGGGGCGCCCCGGGGAGCTGTTTTTT
TRBV18	-	TRBD2	TRBJ2-7	CASSPLRSGRAAYEQYF	TGTGCCAGCTCGCCACTAAGAAGCGGGAGGGCCGCTTACGAGCAGTACTTC
TRBV27	-	TRBD2	TRBJ2-2	CASRKRELGGELFF	TGTGCCAGCAGGAAGCGGGAGCTGGGCGGGGAGCTGTTTTTT
TRBV12-3/TRBV12-4	many	TRBD1	TRBJ2-3	CASSSPGTEADTQYF	TGTGCCAGCAGTAGCCCCGGGACAGAGGCAGATACGCAGTATTTT
TRBV12-3/TRBV12-4	many	-	TRBJ1-2	CASSLARLHGYTF	TGTGCCAGCAGTTTAGCTCGACTGCATGGCTACACCTTC
TRBV5-1	few	-	TRBJ2-1	CASSGMPGANEQFF	TGCGCCAGCAGCGGGATGCCGGGGGCTAATGAGCAGTTCTTC
TRBV15	many	-	TRBJ1-6	CATSGNREGNSPLHF	TGTGCCACCAGCGGAAACAGGGAGGGCAATTCACCCCTCCACTTT
TRBV7-2	many	TRBD2	TRBJ2-3	CASSLNPSGSGIDTQYF	TGTGCCAGCAGCTTAAACCCCAGCGGGAGTGGTATAGATACGCAGTATTTT
TRBV11-3	many	-	TRBJ2-7	CASSFGGNSLYEQYF	TGTGCCAGCAGCTTCGGCGGGAATTCTCTCTACGAGCAGTACTTC
TRBV21-1	many	-	TRBJ2-1	CASSSILAEAKNEQFF	TGTGCCAGCAGCAGTATACTAGCGGAGGCTAAGAATGAGCAGTTCTTC
TRBV5-4	many	-	TRBJ1-2	CASSHRGAGNYGYTF	TGTGCCAGCAGCCACCGAGGGGCAGGGAACTATGGCTACACCTTC
TRBV9	many	-	TRBJ2-7	CASSVKGPPYEQYF	TGTGCCAGCAGCGTAAAGGGTCCTCCCTACGAGCAGTACTTC
TRBV4-3	many	TRBD1	TRBJ1-5	CASSYTMRDRINQPQHF	TGCGCCAGCAGCTACACCATGCGGGACAGGATCAATCAGCCCCAGCATTTT
TRBV29-1	many	-	TRBJ2-7	CSVVTFYEQYF	TGCAGCGTTGTGACTTTTTACGAGCAGTACTTC
TRBV12-3/TRBV12-4	many	TRBD1	TRBJ2-7	CASRGTGGSYEQYF	TGTGCCAGCAGGGGGACAGGGGGTTCCTACGAGCAGTACTTC
TRBV4-2	many	TRBD2	TRBJ2-1	CASSQGTSGSPYNEQFF	TGTGCCAGCAGCCAAGGGACTAGCGGTTCCCCCTACAATGAGCAGTTCTTC
TRBV11-1	few	TRBD2	TRBJ2-7	CASSLAGGAYRSQHYEQYF	TGTGCCAGCAGCCTAGCGGGGGGGGCGTATCGTTCACAACATTACGAGCAGTACTTC
TRBV18	many	-	TRBJ2-3	CASSPRGPTDTQYF	TGTGCCAGCTCACCACGGGGCCCCACAGATACGCAGTATTTT